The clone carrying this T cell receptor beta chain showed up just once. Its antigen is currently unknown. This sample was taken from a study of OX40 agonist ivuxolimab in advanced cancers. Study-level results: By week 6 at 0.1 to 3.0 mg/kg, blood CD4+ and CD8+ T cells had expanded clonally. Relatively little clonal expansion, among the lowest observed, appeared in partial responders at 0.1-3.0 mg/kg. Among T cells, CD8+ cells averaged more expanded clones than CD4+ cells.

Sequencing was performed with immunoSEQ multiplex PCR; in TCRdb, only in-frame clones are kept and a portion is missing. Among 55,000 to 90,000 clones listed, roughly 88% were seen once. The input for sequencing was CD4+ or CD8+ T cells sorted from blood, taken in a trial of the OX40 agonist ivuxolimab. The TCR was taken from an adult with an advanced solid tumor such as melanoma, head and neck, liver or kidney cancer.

CDR3 residues: CASSLGKGGLETQYF. DNA for the CDR3: TGTGCCAGCAGCTTGGGCAAGGGAGGGTTAGAGACCCAGTACTTC. This chain joins TRBV7-3 and TRBJ2-5, with TRBD2 identical over 7 bases. V shed 3 bases, J shed 4 bases, and the junction held 8 bases outside the gene matches. This CDR3 is 15 amino acids long. Germline lookup yields CDR1 SGHTA and CDR2 FQGTGA. Full variable domain (missing parts from reference TRBV7-3 and TRBJ2-5): GAGVSQTPSNKVTEKGKYVELRCDPISGHTALYWYRQSLGQGPEFLIYFQGTGAADDSGLPNDRFFAVRPEGSVSTLKIQRTERGDSAVYLCASSLGKGGLETQYFGPGTRLLVL.